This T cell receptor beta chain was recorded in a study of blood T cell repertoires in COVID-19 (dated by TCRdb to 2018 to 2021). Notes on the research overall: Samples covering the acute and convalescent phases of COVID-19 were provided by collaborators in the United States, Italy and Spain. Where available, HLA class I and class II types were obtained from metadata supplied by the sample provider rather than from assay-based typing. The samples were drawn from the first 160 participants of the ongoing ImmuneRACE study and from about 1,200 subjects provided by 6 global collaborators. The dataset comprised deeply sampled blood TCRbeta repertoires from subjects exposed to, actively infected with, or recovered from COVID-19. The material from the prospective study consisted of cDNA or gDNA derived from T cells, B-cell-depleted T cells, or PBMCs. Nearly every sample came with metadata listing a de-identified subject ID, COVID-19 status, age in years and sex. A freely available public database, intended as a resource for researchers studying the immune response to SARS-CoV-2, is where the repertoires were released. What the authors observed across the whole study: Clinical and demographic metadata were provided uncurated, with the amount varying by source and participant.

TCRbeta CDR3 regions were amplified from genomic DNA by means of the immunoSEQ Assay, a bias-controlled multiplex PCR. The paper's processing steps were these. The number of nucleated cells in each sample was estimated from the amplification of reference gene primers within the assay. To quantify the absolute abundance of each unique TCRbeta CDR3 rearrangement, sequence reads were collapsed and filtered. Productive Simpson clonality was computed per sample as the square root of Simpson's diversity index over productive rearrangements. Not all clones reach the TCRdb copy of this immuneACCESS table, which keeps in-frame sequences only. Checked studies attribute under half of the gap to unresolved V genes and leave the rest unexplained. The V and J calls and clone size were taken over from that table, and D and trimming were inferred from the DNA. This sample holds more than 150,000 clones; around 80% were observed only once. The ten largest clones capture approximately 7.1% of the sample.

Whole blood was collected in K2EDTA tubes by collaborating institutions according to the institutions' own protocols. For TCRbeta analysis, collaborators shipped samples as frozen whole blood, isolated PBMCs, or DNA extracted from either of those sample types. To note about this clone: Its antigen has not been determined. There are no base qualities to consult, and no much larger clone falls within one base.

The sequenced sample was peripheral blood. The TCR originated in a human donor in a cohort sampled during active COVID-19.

The CDR3: CAISDTVPGQGVRVYEQYF. The bases read TGTGCCATCAGTGATACGGTCCCGGGACAGGGGGTCCGGGTTTACGAGCAGTACTTC. The sequence links TRBV10-3 to TRBJ2-7; 11 bases in between match TRBD1. In the germline V gene, CDR1 corresponds to ENHRY and CDR2 to SYGVKD. Taken from cysteine to phenylalanine, the CDR3 has 19 residues. The sequence is cut down to CDR3 DNA, 57 bases in frame from base 1. V and J are trimmed by 3 bases and 4 bases, and the gene matches miss 17 bases of the junction.